This T cell receptor (beta chain) was observed in a study of T cell responses to AZD1222 COVID-19 vaccine. Sequencing used immunoSEQ multiplex PCR; TCRdb keeps in-frame clones, though not all of them. The sample includes around 110,000 clones, 92% of them seen just once. CDR1 is SEHNR, CDR2 FQNEAQ, per germline (reference sequence). V lost 1 base to trimming and J lost 2 bases, with 11 bases between them. The CDR3 has 15 amino acids. Material: peripheral blood, obtained 28 days after the second AZD1222 dose. The clonotype comes from an adult who received the AZD1222 COVID-19 vaccine. This chain connects TRBV7-9 to TRBJ2-5, with no clear D. The CDR3 nucleotides are TGTGCCAGCAGCTTAGGAACAGCCTTACAAGAGACCCAGTACTTC. Its protein is CASSLGTALQETQYF.